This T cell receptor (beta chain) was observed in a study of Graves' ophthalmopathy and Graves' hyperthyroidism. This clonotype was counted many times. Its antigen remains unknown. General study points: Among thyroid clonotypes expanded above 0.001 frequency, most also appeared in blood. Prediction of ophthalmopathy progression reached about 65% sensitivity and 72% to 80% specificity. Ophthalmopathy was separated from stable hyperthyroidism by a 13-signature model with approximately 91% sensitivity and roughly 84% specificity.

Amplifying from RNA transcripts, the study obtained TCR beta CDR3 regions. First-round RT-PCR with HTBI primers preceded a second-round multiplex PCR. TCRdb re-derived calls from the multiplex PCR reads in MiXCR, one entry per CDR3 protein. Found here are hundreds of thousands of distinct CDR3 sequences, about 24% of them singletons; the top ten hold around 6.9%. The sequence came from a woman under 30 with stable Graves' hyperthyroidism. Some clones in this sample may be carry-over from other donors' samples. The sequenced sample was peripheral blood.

The CDR3 nucleotides are TGTGCCACCAGCAGAGAGAGAGGGCTGGGCACTGAAGCTTTCTTT. It encodes CATSRERGLGTEAFF. V is TRBV15 and J is TRBJ1-1; D gene unclear. This CDR3 comprises 15 residues. In germline, CDR1 is LNHNV, CDR2 YYDKDF (reference sequence). The V end lost 0 bases, the J end lost 4 bases, and 12 bases lay between the germline ends.